A selection of T cell receptor beta chains follows, all from one sample in a study of T-cell reconstitution after alpha-beta-depleted transplantation in children. From the PCR reads, TCRdb called clonotypes with MiXCR, one entry per CDR3 protein. The table shows more than 85,000 distinct CDR3 sequences, with 10% occurring only once. Sequences were derived from PBMCs from the stem cell graft donor, sampled from the stem cell graft. These receptors all come from a human donor who donated a stem cell graft to a child with acute lymphoblastic leukemia. Each CDR3 is given with its conserved first and last residue. Fields, in order: CDR3 DNA, CDR3 protein, V gene, clone size, J gene, D gene. The D gene is left open where the match is weak. Only part of the rows carry a size: once, few, many, or a class if the clone is expanded.

TGTGCCAGCAGTTTAGGGGTTAATGAAGCTTTCTTT,CASSLGVNEAFF,TRBV12-3/TRBV12-4,medium-sized,TRBJ1-1,-
TGTGCCAGCAGTCTAAGACCCCGACAGGGTAGCACAGATACGCAGTATTTT,CASSLRPRQGSTDTQYF,TRBV6-1,many,TRBJ2-3,TRBD1
TGTGCGGAAGGGGATACCTACAATGAGCAGTTCTTC,CAEGDTYNEQFF,TRBV6-1,many,TRBJ2-1,-
TGTGCCAGCAGCTTAGTGCGTCGGACTGAAGCTTTCTTT,CASSLVRRTEAFF,TRBV7-2,many,TRBJ1-1,-
TGTGCCAGCAGTTTATTCCCCCCGACCGCAACTAATGAAAAACTGTTTTTT,CASSLFPPTATNEKLFF,TRBV27,many,TRBJ1-4,-
TGTGCCAGCAGACCGGGAGCGGAGTTGACCTACGAGCAGTACTTC,CASRPGAELTYEQYF,TRBV6-1,many,TRBJ2-7,-
TGTGCCAGCAGCTCGTCGGGACAGGCCCATGGCTACACCTTC,CASSSSGQAHGYTF,TRBV7-2,many,TRBJ1-2,TRBD1
TGTGCCAGCAGCTTCGGGTCAGGACGGCAGTGGACTGAAGCTTTCTTT,CASSFGSGRQWTEAFF,TRBV7-2,many,TRBJ1-1,-
TGTGCCAGCAGCCCAACCCGGGGCACCAAGACCCAGTACTTC,CASSPTRGTKTQYF,TRBV11-2,many,TRBJ2-5,-
TGTGCCAGCAGTTTGGCGGGGGGGCGTTATGAGCAGTTCTTC,CASSLAGGRYEQFF,TRBV27,many,TRBJ2-1,TRBD2
TGCAGTGCTAGAGGGAATGTAGCGGGAGGGCATGAGCAGTTCTTC,CSARGNVAGGHEQFF,TRBV20-1,many,TRBJ2-1,TRBD2
TGTGCCAGCAGCCAAGAGTGGGCGAACGGGAAGTACTTC,CASSQEWANGKYF,TRBV5-5,many,TRBJ2-7,-
TGCGCCAGCATGCCTCATAGCGGGGGGGCCGCAGAGACCCAGTACTTC,CASMPHSGGAAETQYF,TRBV5-1,many,TRBJ2-5,TRBD2
TGCGCCAGCAGCGCTGGACAGGGGGCCTCTGGGGCCAACGTCCTGACTTTC,CASSAGQGASGANVLTF,TRBV5-1,many,TRBJ2-6,TRBD1
TGTGCCAGCAGCTTAGCGGTGTCCTACGAGCAGTACTTC,CASSLAVSYEQYF,TRBV7-8,many,TRBJ2-7,-
TGTGCCAGCAGTTTAAGCCTGGAACCCTACGAGCAGTACTTC,CASSLSLEPYEQYF,TRBV27,many,TRBJ2-7,-
TGCGCCAGCAGTGAGTCGACTAGCGGGGGCACCGGGGAGCTGTTTTTT,CASSESTSGGTGELFF,TRBV10-1,many,TRBJ2-2,TRBD2
TGTGCCAGCAGTACTAGCGGGAATGAGCAGTTCTTC,CASSTSGNEQFF,TRBV12-3/TRBV12-4,-,TRBJ2-1,TRBD2
TGTGCCAGCAGTTTAGAGACCGGCGGGGCTAGCGGAGGGGAGCAGTACTTC,CASSLETGGASGGEQYF,TRBV12-3/TRBV12-4,many,TRBJ2-7,TRBD2
TGTGCCAGCAGCTACCTCTCGGCGGGAGGGATGTCTGTTGGCGAGCAGTACTTC,CASSYLSAGGMSVGEQYF,TRBV7-8,many,TRBJ2-7,TRBD2
TGTGCCAGCAGTCCGAACCCATGGACTAGCGGGGGGGGAAATGAGCAGTTCTTC,CASSPNPWTSGGGNEQFF,TRBV12-3/TRBV12-4,many,TRBJ2-1,TRBD2
TGTGCCAGCTCACCGGGTTTTGCTGGAAACACCATATATTTT,CASSPGFAGNTIYF,TRBV18,-,TRBJ1-3,-
TGTGCCAGCAGCCTCCGGGGGGGCCTAACAGATACGCAGTATTTT,CASSLRGGLTDTQYF,TRBV7-2,many,TRBJ2-3,TRBD2
TGTGCCTGGAGTGGGGACAAAGATCAGCCCCAGCATTTT,CAWSGDKDQPQHF,TRBV30,-,TRBJ1-5,-
TGTGCCAGCAGCTTGGACGGCAGGGTGGCGTACTTC,CASSLDGRVAYF,TRBV5-6,many,TRBJ2-7,-
TGCGCCAGCAGCGGGTGGACAGGCACCGGGGAGCTGTTTTTT,CASSGWTGTGELFF,TRBV5-1,many,TRBJ2-2,TRBD1
TGTGCCAGCAGGACGACAGGGGGGTTTTCCTACGAGCAGTACTTC,CASRTTGGFSYEQYF,TRBV7-2,many,TRBJ2-7,TRBD1
TGTGCCAGCAGCCCCCTGAACAGGGCTTCGGGTGAGCAGTTCTTC,CASSPLNRASGEQFF,TRBV27,many,TRBJ2-1,-
TGCAGTGCAGAGCCCCCGGGACTAGCGGCGAGAGATACGCAGTATTTT,CSAEPPGLAARDTQYF,TRBV20-1,many,TRBJ2-3,TRBD2
TGTGCCAGCAGTTTGGGCGGGGGCACAGATACGCAGTATTTT,CASSLGGGTDTQYF,TRBV27,many,TRBJ2-3,-
TGCGCCAGCAGCCTACGAGAGCTAGCGGGAGCCTATAGGACCGGGGAGCTGTTTTTT,CASSLRELAGAYRTGELFF,TRBV5-1,many,TRBJ2-2,TRBD2
TGCAGTGCGCGGGGGGCCTACGAGCAGTACTTC,CSARGAYEQYF,TRBV20-1,many,TRBJ2-7,TRBD2
TGTGCCAGCAGTTTACGAGAAGAGACCCAGTACTTC,CASSLREETQYF,TRBV12-3/TRBV12-4,many,TRBJ2-5,-
TGTGCCAGCAGGGGACAGGGGTGGGAGACCCAGTACTTC,CASRGQGWETQYF,TRBV12-3/TRBV12-4,many,TRBJ2-5,TRBD1
TGTGCCAGCAGCCAAGTTAGAGGGGCCGATACGCAGTATTTT,CASSQVRGADTQYF,TRBV4-2,-,TRBJ2-3,-
TGCAGTGCTAGTATCGGTCCGCCCCCACGGGAGCAGTACTTC,CSASIGPPPREQYF,TRBV20-1,many,TRBJ2-7,-
TGTGCGGTGGGGGCGCTAATCTACGAGCAGTACTTC,CAVGALIYEQYF,TRBV6-6,many,TRBJ2-7,-
TGTGCCAGCAGTTACTCGGACGTCTACAATGAGCAGTTCTTC,CASSYSDVYNEQFF,TRBV6-5,many,TRBJ2-1,-
TGTGCCAGCAGCTTCTCCGGGACAGGGGGCTCGTTTGGTGAAAAACTGTTTTTT,CASSFSGTGGSFGEKLFF,TRBV5-5,many,TRBJ1-4,TRBD1
TGTGCCAGCAGTCAGGGGGGTATGCAGTTCTTC,CASSQGGMQFF,TRBV6-4,many,TRBJ2-1,-